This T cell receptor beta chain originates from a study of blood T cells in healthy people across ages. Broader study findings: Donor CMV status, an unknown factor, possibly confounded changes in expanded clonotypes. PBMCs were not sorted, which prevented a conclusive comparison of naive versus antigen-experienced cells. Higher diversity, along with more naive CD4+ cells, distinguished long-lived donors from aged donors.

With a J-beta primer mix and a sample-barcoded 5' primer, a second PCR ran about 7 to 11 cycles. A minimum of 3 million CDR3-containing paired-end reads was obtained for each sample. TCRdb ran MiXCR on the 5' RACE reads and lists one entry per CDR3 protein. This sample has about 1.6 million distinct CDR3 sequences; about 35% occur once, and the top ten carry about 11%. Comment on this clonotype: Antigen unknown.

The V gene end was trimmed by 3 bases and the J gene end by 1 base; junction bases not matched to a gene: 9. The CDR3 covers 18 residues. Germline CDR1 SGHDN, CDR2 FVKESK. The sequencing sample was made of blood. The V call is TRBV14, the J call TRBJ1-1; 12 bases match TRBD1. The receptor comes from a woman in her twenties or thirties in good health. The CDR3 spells CASSHTGTGGVQNTEAFF. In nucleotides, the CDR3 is TGTGCCAGCAGCCATACCGGGACAGGGGGCGTTCAGAACACTGAAGCTTTCTTT.